The source of this T cell receptor beta chain is a study of a mutant IDH1 vaccine in newly diagnosed glioma. Clones were read by immunoSEQ multiplex PCR, and TCRdb kept only the in-frame ones, dropping some. The sample consists of approximately 51,000 clones, 78% of them appearing once. Per the germline V gene, CDR1 is LGHNA and CDR2 is YNFKEQ. Trimming took 4 bases from V and 6 from J, leaving 22 bases between them. CDR3 length: 17 amino acids. Note on this clone: What it binds is unknown.

Time point: week 5, during vaccination. Vaccination used 300 ug of mutant IDH1 20-mer peptide per dose, with topical imiquimod. The sequencing here drew on PBMCs, taken from a glioma patient whose treatment included an IDH1 peptide vaccine. This clonotype was sampled from a woman aged 40-49 years with glioma. This chain joins TRBV4-2 and TRBJ2-1; either TRBD1 or TRBD2 may fit D (6 bases each). This CDR3 reads CASSPGSYGGLGNEQFF. The CDR3 DNA is TGTGCCAGCAGCCCAGGTTCGTACGGGGGCCTGGGCAATGAGCAGTTCTTC.